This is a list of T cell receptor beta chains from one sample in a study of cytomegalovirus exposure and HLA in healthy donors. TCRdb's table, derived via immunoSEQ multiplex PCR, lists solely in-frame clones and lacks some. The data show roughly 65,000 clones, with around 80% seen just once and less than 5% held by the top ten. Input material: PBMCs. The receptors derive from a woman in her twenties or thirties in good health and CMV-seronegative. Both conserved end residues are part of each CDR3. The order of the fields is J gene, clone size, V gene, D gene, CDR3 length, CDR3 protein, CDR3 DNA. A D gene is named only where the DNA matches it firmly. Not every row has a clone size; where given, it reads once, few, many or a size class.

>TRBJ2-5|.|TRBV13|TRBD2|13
CASSLAGGETQYF
TGTGCCAGCAGCTTAGCGGGAGGGGAGACCCAGTACTTC
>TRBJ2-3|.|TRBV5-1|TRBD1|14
CASRVGQGTDTQYF
TGCGCCAGCAGGGTTGGACAGGGGACAGATACGCAGTATTTT
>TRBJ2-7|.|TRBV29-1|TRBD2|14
CSVPAGTRGTLMIF
TGCAGCGTTCCAGCCGGGACTAGAGGAACTTTAATGATCTTC
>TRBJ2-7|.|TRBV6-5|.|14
CASSSRGGGNEQYF
TGTGCCAGCAGTTCCCGAGGGGGGGGAAACGAGCAGTACTTC
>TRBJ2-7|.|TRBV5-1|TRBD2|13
CASRVSGEGEQYF
TGCGCCTCCCGTGTTAGCGGGGAGGGGGAGCAGTACTTC
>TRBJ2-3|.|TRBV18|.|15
CASSPRSLTPDTQYF
TGTGCCAGCTCACCCCGGAGCTTGACGCCAGATACGCAGTATTTT
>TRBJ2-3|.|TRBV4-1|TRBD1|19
CASSQDQIRAGGVTDTQYF
TGCGCCAGCAGCCAAGATCAAATCCGGGCAGGGGGCGTCACAGATACGCAGTATTTT
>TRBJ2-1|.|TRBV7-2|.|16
CASLTRGSTPYNEQFF
TGTGCCAGCCTGACAAGGGGCAGTACCCCCTACAATGAGCAGTTCTTC
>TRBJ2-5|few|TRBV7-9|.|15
CASSSPNFRAETQYF
TGTGCCAGCAGCTCCCCGAATTTCAGGGCAGAGACCCAGTACTTC
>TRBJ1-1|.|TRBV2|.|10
CASRKGEAFF
TGTGCCAGCAGGAAGGGGGAAGCTTTCTTT
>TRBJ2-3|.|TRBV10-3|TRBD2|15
CAISEPRTSGDTQYF
TGTGCCATCAGTGAGCCGCGGACTAGCGGGGATACGCAGTATTTT
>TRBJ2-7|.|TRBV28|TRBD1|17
CASSPSGQGETPYEQYF
TGTGCCAGCAGCCCATCCGGACAGGGCGAAACCCCCTACGAGCAGTACTTC
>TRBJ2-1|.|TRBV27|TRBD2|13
CASQRGGYNEQFF
TGTGCCAGCCAGCGGGGGGGTTACAATGAGCAGTTCTTC
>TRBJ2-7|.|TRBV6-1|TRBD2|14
CASEGLGGAYEQYF
TGTGCCAGCGAGGGACTAGGCGGGGCCTACGAGCAGTACTTC
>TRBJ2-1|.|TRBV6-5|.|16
CASSYLYQRGEDEQFF
TGTGCCAGCAGTTACCTCTACCAACGGGGTGAGGATGAGCAGTTCTTC
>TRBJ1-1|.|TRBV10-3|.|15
CAISGTRGGDTEAFF
TGTGCCATCAGCGGGACTCGGGGGGGTGACACTGAAGCTTTCTTT
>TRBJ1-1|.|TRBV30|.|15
CAWSSWQGGHTEAFF
TGTGCCTGGAGTAGTTGGCAGGGCGGCCACACTGAAGCTTTCTTT
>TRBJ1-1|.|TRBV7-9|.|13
CASRRGADTEAFF
TGTGCCAGCAGGCGGGGGGCTGACACTGAAGCTTTCTTT
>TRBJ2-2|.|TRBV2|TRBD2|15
CASSLRTSQTGELFF
TGTGCCAGCAGTCTCCGGACTAGCCAAACCGGGGAGCTGTTTTTT
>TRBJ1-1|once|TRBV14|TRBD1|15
CASSQDRDRGLPAFF
TGTGCCAGCAGCCAAGACCGGGACAGGGGCCTCCCTGCTTTCTTT
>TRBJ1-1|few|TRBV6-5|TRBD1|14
CASSYSGQGSEAFF
TGTGCCAGCAGTTACTCGGGACAGGGCTCTGAAGCTTTCTTT
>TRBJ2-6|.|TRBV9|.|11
CASSQANVLTF
TGTGCCAGCTCCCAGGCCAACGTCCTGACTTTC
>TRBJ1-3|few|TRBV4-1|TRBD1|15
CASSQDRNSGNTIYF
TGCGCCAGCAGCCAGGACAGGAACTCTGGAAACACCATATATTTT
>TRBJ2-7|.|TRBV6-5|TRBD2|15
CASTSRTSGTYEQYF
TGTGCCAGCACTTCCCGGACTAGCGGGACCTACGAGCAGTACTTC
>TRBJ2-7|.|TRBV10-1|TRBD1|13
CASSESTGDEQYF
TGCGCCAGCAGTGAGTCGACAGGGGACGAGCAGTACTTC
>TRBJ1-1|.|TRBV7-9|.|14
CASSLNELLGGAFF
TGTGCCAGCAGCTTAAACGAGCTCCTGGGGGGAGCTTTCTTT
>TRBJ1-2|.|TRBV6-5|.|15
CASSSSDSSNYGYTF
TGTGCCAGCAGTTCCTCGGACAGCTCTAACTATGGCTACACCTTC
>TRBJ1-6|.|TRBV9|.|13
CASSVGGQTPLHF
TGTGCCAGCAGCGTCGGAGGGCAGACACCCCTCCACTTT
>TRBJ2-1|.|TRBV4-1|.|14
CASRLLTRDNEQFF
TGCGCCAGCAGATTACTAACTCGCGACAATGAGCAGTTCTTC
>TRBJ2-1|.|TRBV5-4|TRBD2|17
CASSSGLAAYGMNEQFF
TGTGCCAGCAGCTCGGGACTAGCGGCGTATGGGATGAATGAGCAGTTCTTC
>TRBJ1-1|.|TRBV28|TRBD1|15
CASTSGQPGSTEAFF
TGTGCCAGCACCTCGGGACAGCCGGGATCCACTGAAGCTTTCTTT
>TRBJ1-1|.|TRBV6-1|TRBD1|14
CASSAPTGEDEAFF
TGTGCCAGCAGTGCACCGACAGGGGAAGATGAAGCTTTCTTT
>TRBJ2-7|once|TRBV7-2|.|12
CASRTGIYEQYF
TGTGCCAGCCGCACGGGAATCTACGAGCAGTACTTC
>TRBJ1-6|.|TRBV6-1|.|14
CASSEGSGNSPLHF
TGTGCCAGCAGTGAAGGCTCAGGGAATTCACCCCTCCACTTT
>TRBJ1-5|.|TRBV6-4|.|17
CASSSRVGRGSEQPQHF
TGTGCCAGCAGCTCCCGAGTGGGCCGGGGGTCCGAGCAGCCCCAGCATTTT
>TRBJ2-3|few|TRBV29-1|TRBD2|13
CSVSWTSGRMQYF
TGCAGCGTTTCGTGGACTAGCGGGAGGATGCAGTATTTT
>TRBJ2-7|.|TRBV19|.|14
CASNSGTTGYEQYF
TGTGCCAGTAATAGTGGGACAACAGGCTACGAGCAGTACTTC
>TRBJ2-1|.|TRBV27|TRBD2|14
CASSSGTRHNEQFF
TGTGCCAGCAGTTCCGGGACTAGGCACAATGAGCAGTTCTTC
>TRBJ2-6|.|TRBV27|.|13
CASSLSGANVLTF
TGTGCCAGCAGCCTATCTGGGGCCAACGTCCTGACTTTC
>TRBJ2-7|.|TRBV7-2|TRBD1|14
CASSAGTDTYEQYF
TGTGCCAGCAGCGCCGGGACAGATACCTACGAGCAGTACTTC
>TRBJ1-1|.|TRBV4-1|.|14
CASSQAPRGTEAFF
TGCGCCAGCAGCCAAGCCCCCAGGGGCACTGAAGCTTTCTTT
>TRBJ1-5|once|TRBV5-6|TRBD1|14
CASSLTGVDQPQHF
TGTGCCAGCAGCTTAACAGGGGTTGATCAGCCCCAGCATTTT
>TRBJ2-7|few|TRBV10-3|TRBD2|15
CAISAGTSGTYEQYF
TGTGCCATCAGCGCCGGGACTAGCGGGACCTACGAGCAGTACTTC
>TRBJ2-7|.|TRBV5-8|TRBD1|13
CASRGTGIGEQYF
TGTGCCAGTAGAGGGACAGGGATTGGGGAGCAGTACTTC
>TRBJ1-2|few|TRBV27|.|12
CASSYTGHGYTF
TGTGCCAGCAGTTATACAGGGCATGGCTACACCTTC
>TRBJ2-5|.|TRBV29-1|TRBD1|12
CSGQGDRETQYF
TGCAGCGGACAGGGAGATCGAGAGACCCAGTACTTC
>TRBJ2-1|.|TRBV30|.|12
CAWRPHLNEQFF
TGTGCCTGGAGGCCCCACCTAAATGAGCAGTTCTTC
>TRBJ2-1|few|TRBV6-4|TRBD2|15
CASSDSTSGYNEQFF
TGTGCCAGCAGTGACTCGACTAGCGGGTACAATGAGCAGTTCTTC